Listed below are T cell receptor beta chains from one sample, sequenced in a study of cytomegalovirus exposure and HLA in healthy donors. Repertoires were generated with immunoSEQ multiplex PCR, while TCRdb's copy carries only in-frame clones and drops some. The table records about 250,000 clones, roughly 89% of them present only once. Input material: PBMCs. Source of these receptors: a man between 18 and 35 years old in good health and CMV-seronegative. CDR3s leave out the opening cysteine and the closing phenylalanine or tryptophan.

cdr3_length,v_call,cdr3_aa
13,TRBV18,ASSLNQGSNQPQH
14,TRBV19,ASSIQPAGRQETQY
17,TRBV19,ASSISSLSSGGARDTQY
16,TRBV14,ASSQLFRGQDERYRYT
12,TRBV14,ASSPLGGGSGYT
14,TRBV13,ASSSPGNHRDYGYT
12,TRBV28,ASSRTGLGYEQY
13,TRBV7-2,ASSLEGGPNYGYT
11,TRBV7-8,ASSLGVINDVI
13,TRBV7-9,ASSSANRDPYEQY
11,TRBV5-1,ASSSQVGDEQF
12,TRBV7-2,ASSFRLNTDTQY
13,TRBV6-5,ASRVDSNLGQPQH
14,TRBV30,AWALAGGAGNSPLH
13,TRBV9,ASSVVGHANYGYT
16,TRBV28,ASSFGWRVGVYNSPLH
14,TRBV11-3,ASSSTSGTGSAEQY
14,TRBV18,ASSPGGQVGGYGYT
13,TRBV7-6,ASSLEARLNHGYT
13,TRBV11-3,ASSPGLAGTGELF
10,TRBV11-2,ASSFSDYPQF
13,TRBV11-2,ASSLAGLAEETQY
12,TRBV7-2,ASSLLGGTYEQY
13,TRBV2,ASSEGQGLGDTQY
11,TRBV2,ASRTRDNSPLH
14,TRBV29-1,SVERSSSGNTYEQY
14,TRBV5-1,ASSFLAGANTGELF
13,TRBV4-2,ASSLEMKAKNIQY
13,TRBV4-3,ASSQGNRGISPLH
15,TRBV4-1,ASSQDVAGPMPREQY
13,TRBV4-1,ASSRQGQGQETQY
11,TRBV30,ACDSVGADTQY
14,TRBV9,ASSVEERGLTGELF
12,TRBV6-1,ASSTGTSKETQY
13,TRBV5-1,ASSSSNPDYNEQF
11,TRBV5-5,ASSYDSLNALH
15,TRBV7-9,ASSLEKQRRGNYGYT
13,TRBV2,ASSTQSTSSYEQY
13,TRBV25-1,ASSAYDRGVSEQY
13,TRBV2,ASSEGAALHQPQH